This entry lists 22 T cell receptor beta chains sequenced from one sample in a study of beta chain features in type 1 diabetes. Overall study findings and caveats: Significant though moderate, a shortening of TCRB CDR3s appeared in all four CD4+ subsets of Type 1 diabetes patients.

No antigen is known for these receptors. Expressed TCRB transcripts got sequenced, as all isolated RNA was reverse transcribed. The data were produced by immunoSEQ multiplex PCR, yet TCRdb's version contains in-frame clones alone and is incomplete. The data contain 300,000 to 400,000 clones, 9.6% of them singletons. Sample: central memory CD4+ T cells from blood. All receptors derive from a man between 25 and 39 years old with type 1 diabetes.

This clone was recorded a few times. The chain links TRBV11-3 to TRBJ2-1, with TRBD1 matching over 10 bases. The CDR3 is 15 residues long. Germline V gene sequence: CDR1 SGHNT, CDR2 YENEEA. The J segment lost 6 bases and the V segment lost 5 bases, leaving 7 bases of the junction unmatched. As DNA, the CDR3 is TGTGCCAGCAGCGGGGGACAGGGGACGGTCAATGAGCAGTTCTTC. Translation: CASSGGQGTVNEQFF.

This chain joins TRBV29-1 and TRBJ2-3, with a tentative D call TRBD1 (7 bases). Germline V gives CDR1 SQVTM, CDR2 ANQGSEA. The V and J ends lost 8 bases and 2 bases respectively, with 14 bases between them. The CDR3 length is 13 residues. In DNA form, the CDR3 reads TGCAGCACGGGGGACAGATCCACAGATACGCAGTATTTT. Protein product: CSTGDRSTDTQYF.

DNA for the CDR3: TGTGCCAGCAGCTTAGGAATTTGGGCAGATACGCAGTATTTT. It is translated as CASSLGIWADTQYF. The rearrangement joins TRBV11-1 to TRBJ2-3, with unresolved D. Trimming removed 1 base from V and 4 bases from J, with 9 bases in between. There are 14 residues in the CDR3. CDR1 is SGHAT and CDR2 is FQDESV in the germline V gene (reference sequence).

Only a few counts were recorded for this clone. The rearrangement uses TRBV7-6 and TRBJ2-7; D gene ambiguous. Germline V gene data show CDR1 as SGHVS and CDR2 as FNYEAQ. The CDR3 sequence is 10 residues long. Between the trimmed V and J ends, which lost 6 bases and 6 bases, there was a span of 6 bases. The CDR3 spells CASSPPEQYF. The CDR3 nucleotides read TGTGCCAGCAGTCCCCCCGAGCAGTACTTC.

This clone was seen a few times. The chain uses TRBV29-1 and TRBJ2-7; the D call may be TRBD1 or TRBD2 (7 bases each). Germline V gene lookup returns CDR1 SQVTM and CDR2 ANQGSEA. The CDR3 runs to 14 residues. Trimming stripped 2 bases from V and 6 bases from J, with 17 bases between. The DNA for the CDR3 is TGCAGCGTTGAAAGGGGGCGCGGGGGCGGCGAGCAGTACTTC. Encoded protein: CSVERGRGGGEQYF.

The rearrangement links TRBV27 to TRBJ2-5, with 8 bases matching TRBD1. The DNA end is a closer match to TRBJ2-7, so the J assignment may be wrong. The CDR3 contains 15 residues. Germline values: CDR1 MNHEY, CDR2 SMNVEV (reference sequence). CDR3 nucleotides: TGTGCCAGCAGTAGCCCGGACAGGGCGTCCTACGAGCAGTACTTC. It yields the protein CASSSPDRASYEQYF.

This clone has ten or more counts. The sample contains more than one DNA sequence encoding this CDR3. The V gene is TRBV7-2, the J gene TRBJ2-1, with TRBD1 as a possible D gene (5 bases). This CDR3 has 15 amino acids. Germline V gives CDR1 SGHTA, CDR2 FQGNSA. Trimming pared 1 base from V and 3 bases from J, leaving 10 bases between. CDR3 region: CASSLGQGNYNEQFF. DNA of the CDR3: TGTGCCAGCAGCTTAGGGCAGGGAAACTACAATGAGCAGTTCTTC.

The chain carries TRBV19 and TRBJ2-7; D remains ambiguous. Germline V gives CDR1 LNHDA, CDR2 SQIVND (reference sequence). Between the trimmed V and J ends, which lost 11 bases and 0 bases, there was a span of 20 bases. This CDR3 region has 15 residues. The CDR3 DNA follows: TGTGCCGCTCACACTTCACAAGAGACCTCCTACGAGCAGTACTTC. This sequence encodes CAAHTSQETSYEQYF.

This clone showed up many times. The rearrangement links TRBV7-9 to TRBJ1-3; D might be TRBD1 (5 bases). The CDR3 has 15 residues. Germline CDR1 SEHNR, CDR2 FQNEAQ (reference sequence). V lost 5 bases to trimming and J lost 0 bases, with 11 bases between them. The CDR3 loop reads CASSSRELSGNTIYF. CDR3 DNA: TGTGCCAGCAGCAGCAGGGAGCTCTCTGGAAACACCATATATTTT.

This chain joins TRBV6-1 and TRBJ1-1, with D unresolved. The CDR3 runs 12 residues. Germline-derived CDR1 and CDR2 are MNHNS and SASEGT. The ends were cut back, 6 bases at V and 3 bases at J, with 8 bases in the middle. CDR3 protein: CASRGTDTEAFF. DNA for the CDR3: TGTGCCAGCAGAGGAACGGACACTGAAGCTTTCTTT.

This clone was found a few times. The chain uses TRBV18 and TRBJ1-1, with 10 bases identical to TRBD1. The germline CDR1 and CDR2 sequences are KGHSH and LQKENI. With 2 bases clipped from V and 0 bases from J, the junction kept 3 bases outside the gene matches. The CDR3 has 16 amino acids. The CDR3 sequence: CASSPMGQGMNTEAFF. The CDR3 DNA is TGTGCCAGCTCACCAATGGGACAGGGGATGAACACTGAAGCTTTCTTT.

The sample holds a few counts of this clone. The chain has TRBV18 and TRBJ1-5; 8 nucleotides agree with TRBD1. V shed 3 bases, J shed 6 bases, and the junction held 13 bases outside the gene matches. Germline V gives CDR1 KGHSH, CDR2 LQKENI. The CDR3 has 17 residues. The CDR3 sequence is CASSPPGQGARGQPQHF. The DNA of the CDR3 is TGTGCCAGCTCACCTCCCGGACAGGGTGCAAGGGGTCAGCCCCAGCATTTT.

In this sample, this clone turned up a few times. This chain uses TRBV10-3 with TRBJ1-5, with D unresolved. Trimming stripped 0 bases from V and 6 bases from J, with 15 bases between. The CDR3 is 16 amino acids. Germline lookup yields CDR1 ENHRY and CDR2 SYGVKD. The DNA for the CDR3 is TGTGCCATCAGTGAGTCGACGGGAAAGGAGGGTCAGCCCCAGCATTTT. Amino acids: CAISESTGKEGQPQHF.

The chain carries TRBV11-2 and TRBJ2-1; 8 bases align to TRBD2. Looked up from germline, CDR1 is SGHAT and CDR2 is FQNNGV. The V and J ends lost 5 bases and 5 bases, in that order; junction bases with no gene match: 8. The CDR3 covers 15 residues. CDR3 loop: CASSPTSGADNEQFF. CDR3 bases: TGTGCCAGCAGCCCCACTAGCGGAGCCGACAATGAGCAGTTCTTC.

The rearrangement links TRBV7-8 to TRBJ2-7, with D maybe TRBD2 (5 bases). The CDR3 has 16 amino acids. CDR1 is SGHVS and CDR2 is FQNEAQ in the germline V gene. Trimming cost V 2 bases and J 3 bases, with 17 bases left between them. The CDR3 protein is CASSLRFGGGIYEQYF. The CDR3 DNA reads as TGTGCCAGCAGCTTACGCTTTGGAGGTGGGATCTACGAGCAGTACTTC.

This clone was counted between two and nine times. The chain has TRBV5-1 and TRBJ1-1, with 9 bases that match TRBD1. The CDR3 length is 15 residues. Germline-derived CDR1 and CDR2 are SGHRS and YFSETQ. The V segment lost 4 bases and the J segment 4 bases; nucleotides outside the gene matches: 8. CDR3 sequence reads: CASSPQGAEGTEAFF. In DNA form, the CDR3 reads TGCGCCAGCAGCCCACAGGGGGCCGAGGGCACTGAAGCTTTCTTT.

The chain is built from TRBV4-1 and TRBJ1-1; D call uncertain. The CDR3 totals 16 residues. The V end was cut by 6 bases, the J end by 5 bases, with 22 bases between. In germline, CDR1 is MGHRA, CDR2 YSYEKL. The CDR3 DNA reads TGCGCCAGCAGTCACAGAAGGGCCGATGATGTGACTGAAGCTTTCTTT. It encodes CASSHRRADDVTEAFF.

The chain couples TRBV5-1 to TRBJ1-1; D possibly corresponds to TRBD1 (5 bases). This CDR3 has 15 amino acids. The germline V and J ends were trimmed by 6 bases and 3 bases, with 18 bases remaining between them. The germline V gene encodes CDR1 SGHRS and CDR2 YFSETQ. CDR3 amino acids: CASNRIPGRDTEAFF. As DNA, the CDR3 is TGCGCCAGCAACAGAATCCCTGGCAGGGACACTGAAGCTTTCTTT.

V gene TRBV28 combines with J gene TRBJ2-7, with 11 bases that match TRBD1. This CDR3 spans 15 amino acids. The germline V gene has CDR1 MDHEN and CDR2 SYDVKM. J was trimmed by 5 bases and V by 4 bases; bases with no gene match: 7. CDR3 protein: CASSSGQGGSHEQYF. The CDR3 coding sequence is TGTGCCAGCAGTTCGGGACAGGGGGGATCCCACGAGCAGTACTTC.

Many counts were recorded for this clone. V usage is TRBV29-1 and J usage is TRBJ2-5; D might be TRBD1 (6 bases). Between the trimmed V and J ends, which lost 6 bases and 5 bases, there was a span of 19 bases. Germline CDR1 SQVTM, CDR2 ANQGSEA. The CDR3 length is 14 residues. CDR3 residues: CSVARDKRFETQYF. The DNA for the CDR3 is TGCAGCGTAGCCCGGGACAAGAGGTTTGAGACCCAGTACTTC.

The CDR3 region is CASSPQVQETQYF. CDR3 DNA sequence: TGTGCCAGCAGCCCTCAGGTACAAGAGACCCAGTACTTC. V gene TRBV2 combines with J gene TRBJ2-5, with no clear D. This CDR3 has 13 amino acids. Per germline, CDR1 SNHLY and CDR2 FYNNEI. V lost 6 bases and J 2 bases, leaving 10 bases between the germline ends. Based on the CDR3 plus reference TRBV2 and TRBJ2-5, the full variable domain is EPEVTQTPSHQVTQMGQEVILRCVPISNHLYFYWYRQILGQKVEFLVSFYNNEISEKSEIFDDQFSVERPDGSNFTLKIRSTKLEDSAMYFCASSPQVQETQYFGPGTRLLVL.

This clone was seen more than once but under ten times. V usage is TRBV7-2 and J usage is TRBJ1-1; unclear D gene. Trimming pared 3 bases from V and 7 bases from J, leaving 15 bases between. The CDR3 extends over 14 amino acids. Germline CDR1 is SGHTA and CDR2 is FQGNSA. The CDR3 region is CASSFQDGRDEAFF. The CDR3 DNA is TGTGCCAGCAGCTTCCAGGATGGAAGGGATGAAGCTTTCTTT.